Given below is one TCR beta chain in context. Its antigen is unknown. At the DNA level, this CDR3 is encoded by other sequences in the same sample as well. The V and J ends lost 4 bases and 0 bases, in that order; junction bases with no gene match: 3. Germline loops: CDR1 SGHDT, CDR2 YYEEEE. The CDR3 sequence is 15 residues long. This entry is derived from a study of shared clonotypes between healthy human individuals. Study background: Researchers drew samples from two women and three men aged 18 to 49. Three CD4 naive, three CD4 memory, two CD8 naive and one CD8 memory plate were used per donor.

Broader study findings: With few donors, the genetic and exposure-history diversity represented was limited.

Under the authors' procedure: From ImmunoSEQ came sequences covering only the junction and carrying no quality scores, so filtering differed. Libraries were prepared by immunoSEQ multiplex PCR; TCRdb keeps only in-frame clonotypes and omits some of them. V and J calls and clone size are copied from that table; D and trimming were computed from the DNA. The sample contains more than 2,000,000 clones, approximately 94% of which appear only once. V and J are TRBV5-6 and TRBJ1-1; 10 bases fit TRBD1. The sequence was obtained from a man younger than 35 in good health. Sequencing was performed on naive CD4+ T cells sorted from blood. Sample subset: CD45RA+ positively selected. The CDR3: CASSPDRGLNTEAFF. CDR3 nucleotides: TGTGCCAGCAGCCCCGACAGGGGGCTGAACACTGAAGCTTTCTTT. The whole variable domain, filled in from reference TRBV5-6 and TRBJ1-1, reads DAGVTQSPTHLIKTRGQQVTLRCSPKSGHDTVSWYQQALGQGPQFIFQYYEEEERQRGNFPDRFSGHQFPNYSSELNVNALLLGDSALYLCASSPDRGLNTEAFFGQGTRLTVV.